A selection of T cell receptor beta chains follows, all from one sample in a study of TIL therapy for anti-PD-1-resistant metastatic lung cancer. Libraries were prepared by immunoSEQ multiplex PCR; TCRdb keeps only in-frame clonotypes and omits some of them. The profile covers tens of thousands of clones, with 80% to 90% appearing a single time and around 5% taken by the ten largest. The source was blood, collected at baseline. Source of these receptors: a person aged 30 to 80 with non-small cell lung cancer. CDR3s include the opening cysteine and the closing phenylalanine or tryptophan.

cdr3_aa v_call
CASSLLDWTSDTQYF TRBV7-2
CSVETPGYSSLETQYF TRBV29-1
CAWRADSAEQYF TRBV30
CASTDSRPDGYTF TRBV7-8
CASSSSAETQYF TRBV5-1
CASSTLQGVDSPLHF TRBV27
CASSAGLAYEQYF TRBV9
CASSFEYEQYF TRBV7-9
CASSELASSTSSSPLHF TRBV25-1
CAISGISGLGYGYTF TRBV10-3
CASSRTSGGSDTQYF TRBV18
CASSSTGTGGEKLFF TRBV5-1
CATSDFGQGQETQYF TRBV24-1
CASRDTSGGASADTQYF TRBV25-1
CAWSVRAGPYNEQFF TRBV30
CASSYRDTDTQYF TRBV6-2/TRBV6-3
CASSPGPPGRAFF TRBV28
CSARDGGDQHF TRBV20-1
CASSFEGPGGNAIYF TRBV6-5
CASSRAGGGVDTQYF TRBV7-6
CASSPFDSPRGNEQFF TRBV18
CASSPDRTTDTQYF TRBV18
CASNLQGWTGELFF TRBV6-6
CASSFEPRQPQHF TRBV6-6
CSVGNGEKLFF TRBV29-1
CASRSETDVTDTQYF TRBV27
CASTAGSSPYEQYF TRBV7-9
CASSQVEGSGELFF TRBV4-3
CASSSPQGLREKLFF TRBV28
CASSYWDEKLFF TRBV6-2/TRBV6-3
CASSLDRDRWYEQYF TRBV6-6
CASSLRGSTDTQYF TRBV7-2
CSAKNRVQHF TRBV20-1
CASSDPAEISLNTDTQYF TRBV5-1
CASRSIGLSEQFF TRBV5-1
CAIKSGGDYEQYF TRBV15
CASSLVAGGRGNQPQHF TRBV7-2
CASSYPRLAGFSYEQYF TRBV6-2/TRBV6-3
CATGADNTGELFF TRBV24-1
CASSLGTGGRTDTQYF TRBV7-9
CASSTGGTERPQHF TRBV5-6